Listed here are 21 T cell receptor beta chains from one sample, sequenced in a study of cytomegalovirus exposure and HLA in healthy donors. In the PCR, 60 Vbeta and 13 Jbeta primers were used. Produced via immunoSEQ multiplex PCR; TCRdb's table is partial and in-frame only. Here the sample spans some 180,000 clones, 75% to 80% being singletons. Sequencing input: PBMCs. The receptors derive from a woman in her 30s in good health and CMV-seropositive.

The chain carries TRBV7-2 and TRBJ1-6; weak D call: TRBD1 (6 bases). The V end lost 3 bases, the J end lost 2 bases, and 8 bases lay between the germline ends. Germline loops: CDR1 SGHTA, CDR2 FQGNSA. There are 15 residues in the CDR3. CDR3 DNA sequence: TGTGCCAGCAGCTTCAGACAGGCCTATAATTCACCCCTCCACTTT. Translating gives CASSFRQAYNSPLHF.

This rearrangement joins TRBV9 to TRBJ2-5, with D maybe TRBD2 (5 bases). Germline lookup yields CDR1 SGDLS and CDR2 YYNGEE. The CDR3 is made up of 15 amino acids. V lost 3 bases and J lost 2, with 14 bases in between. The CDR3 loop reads CASSDSGGRQETQYF. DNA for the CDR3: TGTGCCAGCAGCGACAGCGGAGGAAGACAAGAGACCCAGTACTTC.

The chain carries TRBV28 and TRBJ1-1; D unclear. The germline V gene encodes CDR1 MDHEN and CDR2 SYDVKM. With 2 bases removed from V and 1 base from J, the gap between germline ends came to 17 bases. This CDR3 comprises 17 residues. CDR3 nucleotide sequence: TGTGCCAGCAGTTTAGCCCTCCCTCGGAGCAAGAACACTGAAGCTTTCTTT. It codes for CASSLALPRSKNTEAFF.

This CDR3 reads CASSLSGTGFNYGYTF. CDR3 nucleotides: TGCGCCAGCAGCTTATCAGGAACGGGATTTAACTATGGCTACACCTTC. The chain carries TRBV5-1 and TRBJ1-2; D ambiguous. The CDR3 loop spans 16 amino acids. Germline V lookup: CDR1 SGHRS, CDR2 YFSETQ. Trimming pared 2 bases from V and 1 base from J, leaving 15 bases between.

The CDR3 coding sequence is TGTGCCAGCAGCGTAACTAGCGCGGGGGATACGCAGTATTTT. It encodes CASSVTSAGDTQYF. This sequence joins TRBV11-2 and TRBJ2-3; 7 nucleotides agree with TRBD2. Germline V gene lookup returns CDR1 SGHAT and CDR2 FQNNGV. The J segment lost 6 bases and the V segment lost 5 bases, leaving 8 bases of the junction unmatched. The CDR3 totals 14 residues.

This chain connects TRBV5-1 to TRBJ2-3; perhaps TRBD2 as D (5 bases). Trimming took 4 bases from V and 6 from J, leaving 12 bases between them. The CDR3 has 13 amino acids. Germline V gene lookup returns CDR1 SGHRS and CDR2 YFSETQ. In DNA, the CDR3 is TGCGCCAGCAGCGCGCTAGCATGGGATACGCAGTATTTT. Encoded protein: CASSALAWDTQYF.

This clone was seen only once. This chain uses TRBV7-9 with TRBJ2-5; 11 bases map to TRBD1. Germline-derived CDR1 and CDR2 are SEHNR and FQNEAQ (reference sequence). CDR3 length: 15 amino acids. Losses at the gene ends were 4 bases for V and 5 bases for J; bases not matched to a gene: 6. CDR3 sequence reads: CASSSGQGARETQYF. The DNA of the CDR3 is TGTGCCAGCAGCTCTGGACAGGGGGCGAGGGAGACCCAGTACTTC.

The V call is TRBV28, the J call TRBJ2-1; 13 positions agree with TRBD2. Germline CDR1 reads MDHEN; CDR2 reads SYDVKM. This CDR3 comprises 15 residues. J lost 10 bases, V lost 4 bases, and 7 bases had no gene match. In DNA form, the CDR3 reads TGTGCCAGCAGTTCGACTAGCGGGAGGAGGCGGGAGCAGTTCTTC. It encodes CASSSTSGRRREQFF.

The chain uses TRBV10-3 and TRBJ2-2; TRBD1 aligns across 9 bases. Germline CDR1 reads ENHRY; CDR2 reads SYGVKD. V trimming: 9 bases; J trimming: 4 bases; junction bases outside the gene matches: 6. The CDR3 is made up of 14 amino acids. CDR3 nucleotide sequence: TGTGCCATTCGGGGACAGGGCCTCACCGGGGAGCTGTTTTTT. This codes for CAIRGQGLTGELFF.

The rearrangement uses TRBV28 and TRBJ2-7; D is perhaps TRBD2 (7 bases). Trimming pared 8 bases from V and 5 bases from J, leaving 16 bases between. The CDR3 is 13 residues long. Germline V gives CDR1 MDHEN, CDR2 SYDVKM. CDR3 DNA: TGTGCCAGCGTCCTCCGGGGGGCCCACGAGCAGTACTTC. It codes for CASVLRGAHEQYF.

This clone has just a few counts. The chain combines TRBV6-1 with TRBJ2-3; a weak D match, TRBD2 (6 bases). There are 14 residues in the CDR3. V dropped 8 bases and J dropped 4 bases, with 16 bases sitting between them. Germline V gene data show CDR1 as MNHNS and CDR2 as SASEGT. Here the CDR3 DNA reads TGTGCCAGCTCCGGGACTTTCGGGTCAGATACGCAGTATTTT. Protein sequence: CASSGTFGSDTQYF.

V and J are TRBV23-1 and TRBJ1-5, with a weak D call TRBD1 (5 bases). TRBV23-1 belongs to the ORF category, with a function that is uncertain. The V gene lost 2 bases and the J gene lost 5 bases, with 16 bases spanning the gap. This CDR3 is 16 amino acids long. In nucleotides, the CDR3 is TGCGCCAGCAGTCAACGGGTACAGGTCCGCCATCAGCCCCAGCATTTT. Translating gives CASSQRVQVRHQPQHF.

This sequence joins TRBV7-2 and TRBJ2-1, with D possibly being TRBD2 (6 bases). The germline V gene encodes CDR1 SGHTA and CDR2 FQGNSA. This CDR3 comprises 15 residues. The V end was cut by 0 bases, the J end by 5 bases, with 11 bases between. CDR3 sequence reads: CASSLAEGSHNEQFF. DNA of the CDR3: TGTGCCAGCAGCTTAGCGGAGGGGTCTCACAATGAGCAGTTCTTC.

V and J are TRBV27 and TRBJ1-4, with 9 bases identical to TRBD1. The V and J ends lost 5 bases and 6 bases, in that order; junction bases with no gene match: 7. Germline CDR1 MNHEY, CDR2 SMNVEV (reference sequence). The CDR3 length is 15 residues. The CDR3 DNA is TGTGCCAGCAGTGACCGGGGACAGGGTTATGAAAAACTGTTTTTT. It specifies CASSDRGQGYEKLFF.

The CDR3 DNA reads as TGCGCCAGCAGCTTGACAGGGGTCATGAACACTGAAGCTTTCTTT. Translated, it gives CASSLTGVMNTEAFF. This chain joins TRBV5-1 and TRBJ1-1; 7 bases agree with TRBD1. The CDR3 spans 15 residues. J gave up 0 bases and V 1 base, and 3 bases lay outside the gene matches. Germline CDR1 reads SGHRS; CDR2 reads YFSETQ.

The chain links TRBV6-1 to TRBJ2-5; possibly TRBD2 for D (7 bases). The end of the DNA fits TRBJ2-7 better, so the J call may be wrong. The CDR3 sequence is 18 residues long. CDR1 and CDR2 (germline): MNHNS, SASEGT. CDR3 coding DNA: TGTGCCAGCAGTGAAGGAAACGCCTGGGGGGGGGCCTCCTACGAGCAGTACTTC. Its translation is CASSEGNAWGGASYEQYF.

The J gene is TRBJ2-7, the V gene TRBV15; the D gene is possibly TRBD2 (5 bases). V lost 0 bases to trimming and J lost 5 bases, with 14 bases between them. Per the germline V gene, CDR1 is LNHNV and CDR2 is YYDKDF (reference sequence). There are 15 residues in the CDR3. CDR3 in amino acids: CATSRDRGSRNEQYF. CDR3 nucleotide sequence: TGTGCCACCAGCAGAGATCGAGGGAGTAGAAACGAGCAGTACTTC. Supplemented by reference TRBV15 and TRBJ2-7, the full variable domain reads DAMVIQNPRYQVTQFGKPVTLSCSQTLNHNVMYWYQQKSSQAPKLLFHYYDKDFNNEADTPDNFQSRRPNTSFCFLDIRSPGLGDTAMYLCATSRDRGSRNEQYFGPGTRLTVT.

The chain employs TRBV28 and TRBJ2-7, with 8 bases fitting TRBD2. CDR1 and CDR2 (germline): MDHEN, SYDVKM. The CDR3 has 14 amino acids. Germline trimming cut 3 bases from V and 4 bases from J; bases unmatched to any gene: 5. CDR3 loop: CASSLRTSPYEQYF. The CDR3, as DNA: TGTGCCAGCAGTTTGAGGACTAGCCCTTACGAGCAGTACTTC.

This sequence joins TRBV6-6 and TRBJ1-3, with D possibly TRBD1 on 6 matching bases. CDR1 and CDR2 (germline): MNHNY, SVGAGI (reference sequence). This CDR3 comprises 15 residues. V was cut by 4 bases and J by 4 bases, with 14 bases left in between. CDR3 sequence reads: CASSSYRAAGNTIYF. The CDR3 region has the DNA TGTGCCAGCAGTTCCTACAGGGCAGCGGGAAACACCATATATTTT.

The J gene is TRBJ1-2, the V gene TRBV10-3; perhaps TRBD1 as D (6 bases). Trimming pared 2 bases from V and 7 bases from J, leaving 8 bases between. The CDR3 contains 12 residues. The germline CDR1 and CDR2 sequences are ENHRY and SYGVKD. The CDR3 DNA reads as TGTGCCATCAGTGAGGGGGGCGGTGGCTACACCTTC. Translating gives CAISEGGGGYTF.

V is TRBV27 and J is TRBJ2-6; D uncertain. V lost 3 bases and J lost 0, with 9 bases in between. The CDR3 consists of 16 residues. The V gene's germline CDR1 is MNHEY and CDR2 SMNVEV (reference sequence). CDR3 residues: CASSLAGSSGANVLTF. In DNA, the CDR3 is TGTGCCAGCAGTTTGGCAGGAAGCTCTGGGGCCAACGTCCTGACTTTC.